The 5 T cell receptor beta chains below come from one sample, sequenced in a study of human CD8 memory T cell subsets. Libraries targeted TCR beta using 5' RACE with UMIs. Following a re-call of the 5' RACE reads, TCRdb has one entry per CDR3 protein and lacks DNA. This sample contains more than 3,500 distinct CDR3 sequences. The sample taken for sequencing was CD8+ T cells from PBMCs. Source of these receptors: a human donor in good health.

Judged by frequency, this clonotype is medium-sized. The gene calls are TRBV7-3 and TRBJ1-1; the TCRdb call, TRBD1, lacks DNA for checking. The CDR3 totals 12 residues. Per germline, CDR1 SGHTA and CDR2 FQGTGA. CDR3 protein: CASSPTGGEAFF.

CDR3 sequence: CASSDVTSTDTQYF. This chain connects TRBV6-1 to TRBJ2-3. The CDR3 runs to 14 residues. Germline V gene lookup returns CDR1 MNHNS and CDR2 SASEGT.

The V call is TRBV20-1, the J call TRBJ2-7. Germline V gives CDR1 DFQATT, CDR2 SNEGSKA (reference sequence). The CDR3 is 12 residues long. The CDR3: CSARGGSHEQYF.

This clonotype is classed as medium-sized (0.01 to 0.1%) by frequency. The chain links TRBV27 to TRBJ1-2. Looked up from germline, CDR1 is MNHEY and CDR2 is SMNVEV (reference sequence). The CDR3 length is 15 residues. This CDR3 is CASSLSGSSNYGYTF.

This chain links TRBV9 with TRBJ2-7; TCRdb indicates TRBD1, and absent DNA this call remains unverified. Germline V gene lookup returns CDR1 SGDLS and CDR2 YYNGEE. The CDR3 loop spans 14 amino acids. CDR3 residues: CASSVGDRAYEQYF.